The subject of this entry is one T cell receptor beta chain. This entry is derived from a study of blood T cell repertoires in COVID-19. Across the whole study: Samples taken during acute and convalescent COVID-19 were collected in the United States, Italy and Spain. Sample material is recorded as cDNA or gDNA derived from T cells, B-cell-depleted T cells, or PBMCs.

TCRdb keeps only in-frame clones here, not all; method: immunoSEQ multiplex PCR. The table shows fewer than 250,000 clones, with about 91% occurring only once. This CDR3 has 14 amino acids. The germline gives CDR1 SGDLS, CDR2 YYNGEE. After removal of 2 bases from V and 2 bases from J, the junction contained 1 base not matched to a gene. The clonotype originates from a man aged 25 to 40 with acute or convalescent COVID-19. This chain uses TRBV9 with TRBJ2-1, with TRBD1 matching 7 bases. Sequenced material: peripheral blood. CDR3 nucleotide sequence: TGTGCCAGCAGCGTGCAGGGGGCCTACAATGAGCAGTTCTTC. Translation gives CASSVQGAYNEQFF.